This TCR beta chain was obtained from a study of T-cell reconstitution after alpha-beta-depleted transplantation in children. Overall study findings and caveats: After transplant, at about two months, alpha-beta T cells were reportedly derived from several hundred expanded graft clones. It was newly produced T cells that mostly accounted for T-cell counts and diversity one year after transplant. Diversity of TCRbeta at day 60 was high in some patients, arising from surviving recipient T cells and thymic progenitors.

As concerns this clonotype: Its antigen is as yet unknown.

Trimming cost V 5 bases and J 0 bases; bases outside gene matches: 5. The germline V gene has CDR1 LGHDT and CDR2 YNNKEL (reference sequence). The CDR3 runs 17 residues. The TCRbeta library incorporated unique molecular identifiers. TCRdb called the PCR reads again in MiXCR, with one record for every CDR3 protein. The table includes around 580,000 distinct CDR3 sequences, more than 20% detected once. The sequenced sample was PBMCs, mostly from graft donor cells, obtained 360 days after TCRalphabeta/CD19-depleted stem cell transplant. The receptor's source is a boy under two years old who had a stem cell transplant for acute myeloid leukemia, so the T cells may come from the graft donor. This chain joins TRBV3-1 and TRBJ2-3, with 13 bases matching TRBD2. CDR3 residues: CASSSQLAGGSTDTQYF. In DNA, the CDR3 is TGTGCCAGCAGCTCCCAACTAGCGGGGGGGAGCACAGATACGCAGTATTTT.